The 19 T cell receptor beta chains below were found in one sample sequenced in a study of patients and donors after allogeneic stem cell transplantation. In TCRdb, the RT-PCR reads were re-called with MiXCR into one record per CDR3 protein. The table records some 92,000 distinct CDR3 sequences, 48% of them present only once. Material: blood, either unsorted or a sorted T cell fraction (not recorded which). All receptors come from a human donor who was either an allogeneic HSCT recipient or a stem cell or donor lymphocyte infusion donor (not recorded which). It is not recorded whose cells these are; they may come from a transplant donor.

The chain is built from TRBV4-3 and TRBJ1-5; D might be TRBD1 (6 bases). There are 18 residues in the CDR3. Trimming left V 0 bases short and J 0 bases short, with 15 bases between. Germline V gives CDR1 LGHNA, CDR2 YSLEER. CDR3 sequence reads: CASSQEYRDLYSNQPQHF. CDR3 DNA: TGCGCCAGCAGCCAAGAGTACAGGGATCTTTATAGCAATCAGCCCCAGCATTTT.

This clonotype showed up just a few times. This rearrangement joins TRBV15 to TRBJ1-5; weak D call: TRBD1 (6 bases). This CDR3 contains 15 residues. V was trimmed by 1 base and J by 3 bases, leaving 10 bases between them. Germline V gives CDR1 LNHNV, CDR2 YYDKDF (reference sequence). This chain's CDR3 is CATSRGGQDNQPQHF. CDR3 DNA: TGTGCCACCAGCAGAGGGGGGCAAGACAATCAGCCCCAGCATTTT. Using reference TRBV15 and TRBJ1-5 for the parts outside the CDR3, the full variable domain is DAMVIQNPRYQVTQFGKPVTLSCSQTLNHNVMYWYQQKSSQAPKLLFHYYDKDFNNEADTPDNFQSRRPNTSFCFLDIRSPGLGDTAMYLCATSRGGQDNQPQHFGDGTRLSIL.

The chain employs TRBV10-3 and TRBJ1-4; no definite D call. Germline V gene lookup returns CDR1 ENHRY and CDR2 SYGVKD. The V gene lost 2 bases and the J gene lost 5 bases, with 6 bases spanning the gap. The CDR3 loop spans 13 amino acids. The CDR3 region is CAISEDQNEKLFF. DNA for the CDR3: TGTGCCATCAGTGAGGACCAAAATGAAAAACTGTTTTTT.

This clonotype turned up a few times. V is TRBV2 and J is TRBJ1-5; 10 nucleotides align to TRBD1. CDR1 is SNHLY and CDR2 is FYNNEI in the germline V gene. V was pared by 4 bases and J by 2 bases, with 5 bases of the junction left unmatched. The CDR3 spans 16 residues. CDR3 loop: CASSVTGTGGNQPQHF. The CDR3 DNA is TGTGCCAGCAGTGTCACCGGGACAGGGGGCAATCAGCCCCAGCATTTT.

In this sample, this clonotype turned up a few times. The rearrangement links TRBV20-1 to TRBJ1-1; D uncertain. Germline-derived CDR1 and CDR2 are DFQATT and SNEGSKA (reference sequence). The CDR3 totals 13 residues. Trimming pared 5 bases from V and 1 base from J, leaving 11 bases between. The CDR3 spells CSADYVGNTEAFF. The CDR3 DNA is TGCAGTGCTGATTATGTGGGGAACACTGAAGCTTTCTTT.

This clonotype has only one observation. The CDR3: CASRTTTGRMVGANVLTF. The CDR3 bases are TGTGCCAGCAGGACGACGACAGGGAGGATGGTGGGGGCCAACGTCCTGACTTTC. V and J are TRBV2 and TRBJ2-6; the D gene is possibly TRBD1 (7 bases). Trimming shortened V by 6 bases and J by 4 bases, and 22 bases separated the two germline ends. The CDR3 totals 18 residues. Germline V CDR1 and CDR2: SNHLY, FYNNEI.

V gene TRBV25-1 combines with J gene TRBJ1-2, with D unclear. V was shortened by 1 base and J by 0 bases, with 9 bases between the two germline ends. In germline, CDR1 is MGHDK, CDR2 SYGVNS. The CDR3 spans 15 residues. The CDR3 loop is CASSEFVGTNYGYTF. As DNA, the CDR3 is TGTGCCAGCAGTGAATTTGTAGGAACTAACTATGGCTACACCTTC.

This clonotype was recorded only once. This chain joins TRBV6-2 or TRBV6-3 and TRBJ1-5; TRBD1 might be the D (5 bases). Germline V CDR1 and CDR2: MNHEY, SVGEGT. V was shortened by 7 bases and J by 4 bases, with 11 bases between the two germline ends. This CDR3 is 13 amino acids long. The CDR3 DNA reads TGTGCCAGCACCCCCGAGGGGAATCAGCCCCAGCATTTT. It codes for CASTPEGNQPQHF.

This clonotype has a handful of counts. This chain connects TRBV4-3 to TRBJ1-4; TRBD1 is a possible D gene (6 bases). The CDR3 spans 16 residues. Germline V gene data show CDR1 as LGHNA and CDR2 as YSLEER. Trimming left V 2 bases short and J 2 bases short, with 12 bases between. CDR3 sequence: CASSQSDRWTNEKLFF. DNA for the CDR3: TGCGCCAGCAGCCAATCGGACAGATGGACTAATGAAAAACTGTTTTTT.

The V call is TRBV24-1, the J call TRBJ1-1; 7 nucleotides match TRBD1. The CDR3 totals 15 residues. Germline CDR1 KGHDR, CDR2 SFDVKD. The junction had 2 bases not matched to a gene; V was cut back by 2 bases and J by 0 bases. The CDR3 loop is CATSDSRGLNTEAFF. CDR3 in DNA: TGTGCCACCAGTGATTCCAGGGGGTTGAACACTGAAGCTTTCTTT.

This clonotype was seen just once. The rearrangement links TRBV4-3 to TRBJ2-7, with 12 bases identical to TRBD2. The V and J ends lost 0 bases and 0 bases, in that order; junction bases with no gene match: 3. This CDR3 comprises 17 residues. The germline gives CDR1 LGHNA, CDR2 YSLEER. The CDR3 is CASSQDRTSGISYEQYF. CDR3 sequence (DNA): TGCGCCAGCAGCCAAGATCGGACTAGCGGGATCTCCTACGAGCAGTACTTC.

This clonotype showed up just a few times. The chain is built from TRBV7-9 and TRBJ1-2; D perhaps matches TRBD1 (5 bases). V gave up 2 bases and J gave up 7 bases, with 20 bases separating them. Germline loops: CDR1 SEHNR, CDR2 FQNEAQ (reference sequence). The CDR3 extends over 16 amino acids. Here the CDR3 reads CASSLQSIKGSGGYTF. CDR3 bases: TGTGCCAGCAGCTTACAGTCGATAAAGGGGTCGGGTGGCTACACCTTC.

The V gene is TRBV7-9, the J gene TRBJ1-2; TRBD1 is a possible D gene (5 bases). The CDR3 is made up of 15 amino acids. CDR1 and CDR2 from the germline V gene are SEHNR and FQNEAQ (reference sequence). V lost 1 base and J lost 0, with 9 bases in between. The DNA of the CDR3 is TGTGCCAGCAGCTTAGACAGGAGATCTAACTATGGCTACACCTTC. The encoded protein is CASSLDRRSNYGYTF.

This chain links TRBV27 with TRBJ1-5; 8 nucleotides line up with TRBD1. The CDR3 extends over 17 amino acids. Trimming cost V 6 bases and J 0 bases; bases outside gene matches: 10. The germline gives CDR1 MNHEY, CDR2 SMNVEV (reference sequence). CDR3 sequence: CASRAGTGDYSNQPQHF. CDR3 DNA sequence: TGTGCCAGCAGGGCTGGGACAGGAGATTATAGCAATCAGCCCCAGCATTTT.

The chain has TRBV20-1 and TRBJ1-2, with a possible D match to TRBD1 (6 bases). CDR3 size: 12 residues. Germline V gene data show CDR1 as DFQATT and CDR2 as SNEGSKA (reference sequence). V was shortened by 7 bases and J by 7 bases, with 16 bases between the two germline ends. The CDR3 DNA is TGCAGTGGTCGTGCAGGGGAGGCTGGCTACACCTTC. The encoded protein is CSGRAGEAGYTF.

The chain combines TRBV12-3 or TRBV12-4 with TRBJ1-6; no clear D. Trimming shortened V by 2 bases and J by 5 bases, and 10 bases separated the two germline ends. This CDR3 is 15 amino acids long. The CDR3 region has the DNA TGTGCCAGCAGTTTAATGGGCCAGGATAATTCACCCCTCCACTTT. Encoded protein: CASSLMGQDNSPLHF.

This clonotype turned up a few times. J is TRBJ2-3 and V is TRBV12-5; 8 nucleotides align to TRBD2. CDR1 is LGHNT and CDR2 is FRNRAP in the germline V gene. V lost 7 bases and J lost 2; bases outside the gene matches: 5. CDR3 length: 14 residues. CDR3 amino acids: CASATGLDTDTQYF. In nucleotides, the CDR3 is TGTGCTAGTGCCACGGGACTAGACACAGATACGCAGTATTTT.

This clonotype was detected only a few times. The CDR3 protein is CASSLQGYNSPLHF. CDR3 nucleotide sequence: TGTGCCAGCAGTTTGCAGGGTTATAATTCACCCCTCCACTTT. The chain recombines TRBV12-3 or TRBV12-4 with TRBJ1-6; D might be TRBD1 (5 bases). The V gene lost 3 bases and the J gene lost 4 bases, with 7 bases spanning the gap. This CDR3 spans 14 amino acids.

This clonotype was seen only once. The chain has TRBV6-6 and TRBJ2-2; 9 nucleotides match TRBD2. Germline trimming cut 8 bases from V and 5 bases from J; bases unmatched to any gene: 9. The CDR3 runs 15 residues. The V gene's germline CDR1 is MNHNY and CDR2 SVGAGI (reference sequence). The CDR3 DNA is TGTGCCAGCGGAATAGCGGGAGAAGGGACCGGGGAGCTGTTTTTT. Translating gives CASGIAGEGTGELFF.